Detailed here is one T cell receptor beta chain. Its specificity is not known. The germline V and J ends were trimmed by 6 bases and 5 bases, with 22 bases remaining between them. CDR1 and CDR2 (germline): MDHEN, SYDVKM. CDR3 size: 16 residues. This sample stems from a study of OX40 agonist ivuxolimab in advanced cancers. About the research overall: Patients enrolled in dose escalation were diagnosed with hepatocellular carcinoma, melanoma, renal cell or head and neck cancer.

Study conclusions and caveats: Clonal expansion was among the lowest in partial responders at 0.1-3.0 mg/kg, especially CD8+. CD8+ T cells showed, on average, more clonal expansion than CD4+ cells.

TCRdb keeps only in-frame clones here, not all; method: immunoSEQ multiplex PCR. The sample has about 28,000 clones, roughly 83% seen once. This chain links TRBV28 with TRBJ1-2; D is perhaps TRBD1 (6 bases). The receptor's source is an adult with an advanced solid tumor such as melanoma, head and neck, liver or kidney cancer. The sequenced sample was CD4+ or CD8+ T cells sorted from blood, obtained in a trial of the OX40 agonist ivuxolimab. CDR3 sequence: CASSIPTGGAGYGYTF. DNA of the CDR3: TGTGCCAGCAGCATACCCACCGGGGGGGCTGGATATGGCTACACCTTC.